Presented here are 28 T cell receptor beta chains from one specimen sequenced in a study of cytomegalovirus exposure and HLA in healthy donors. Primers: 60 Vbeta forward and 13 Jbeta reverse. Assay used: immunoSEQ multiplex PCR; TCRdb lists only in-frame clones, some missing. Found here are 150,000 to 200,000 clones, approximately 84% of them singletons; the top ten hold around 4.8%. Sequencing input: PBMCs. The receptors were sampled from a man younger than 30 in good health and CMV-seronegative.

This CDR3 reads CASTWGVEQYF. CDR3 DNA: TGTGCCTCCACATGGGGGGTCGAGCAGTACTTC. This sequence joins TRBV30 and TRBJ2-5; a possible D gene is TRBD2 (6 bases). The DNA matches TRBJ2-7 better at its end, which makes the J call doubtful. The CDR3 has 11 residues. Germline assignment: CDR1 GTSNPN and CDR2 SVGIG (reference sequence).

The gene calls are TRBV5-1 and TRBJ2-7; D may be TRBD2 (6 bases). From germline, CDR1 is SGHRS and CDR2 YFSETQ. CDR3 length equals 19 residues. Trimming stripped 3 bases from V and 0 bases from J, with 25 bases between. CDR3 sequence: CASSSWGSASGGSSYEQYF. The CDR3 DNA sequence: TGCGCCAGCAGCTCTTGGGGTTCTGCCTCCGGGGGAAGCTCCTACGAGCAGTACTTC.

This chain joins TRBV9 and TRBJ2-2; 8 positions match TRBD1. This CDR3 is built from 16 residues. Per germline, CDR1 SGDLS and CDR2 YYNGEE. V lost 0 bases to trimming and J lost 2 bases; unmatched junction nucleotides: 3. CDR3 DNA sequence: TGTGCCAGCAGCGTAGGGACAGGGAGTAACACCGGGGAGCTGTTTTTT. This codes for CASSVGTGSNTGELFF.

The chain is built from TRBV6-5 and TRBJ2-3; D might be TRBD1 (5 bases). Germline V gives CDR1 MNHEY, CDR2 SVGAGI. CDR3 length: 15 residues. DNA for the CDR3: TGTCCCCAGCAGTTAAGAGGACAAAGCACAGATACGCAGTATTTT. Encoded protein: CPQQLRGQSTDTQYF.

This clone came up once. The chain's CDR3 is CASSQGLAGGEKTQYF. The CDR3 DNA reads as TGCGCCAGCAGCCAGGGACTAGCGGGAGGGGAAAAGACCCAGTACTTC. V and J are TRBV5-1 and TRBJ2-5; 16 bases map to TRBD2. The CDR3 runs to 16 residues. The ends lost 4 bases at V and 6 bases at J; junction bases unmatched: 6. CDR1 SGHRS and CDR2 YFSETQ come from the germline V gene.

The gene calls are TRBV11-2 and TRBJ1-1, with D hard to call. The germline CDR1 and CDR2 sequences are SGHAT and FQNNGV. Deletions cut 6 bases from V and 7 bases from J, with 6 bases between. The CDR3 contains 10 residues. For the CDR3, the DNA is TGTGCCAGCAGTCCTAATGAAGCTTTCTTT. Protein sequence: CASSPNEAFF.

In DNA, the CDR3 is TGTGCCAGCAGCTACGGGACAGGGGTGTCGGGTTCCTACGAGCAGTACTTC. Translation gives CASSYGTGVSGSYEQYF. The rearrangement links TRBV7-2 to TRBJ2-7, with 10 bases matching TRBD1. The CDR3 covers 17 residues. CDR1 and CDR2 from the germline V gene are SGHTA and FQGNSA. Trimming took 4 bases from V and 1 from J; bases not matched to a gene: 10.

This chain uses TRBV30 with TRBJ1-6; D is undetermined. Germline CDR1 GTSNPN, CDR2 SVGIG (reference sequence). The V gene lost 1 base and the J gene lost 5 bases, with 12 bases spanning the gap. The CDR3 consists of 15 residues. The CDR3 coding sequence is TGTGCCTGGAGTGGGTATGGGCAGCATAATTCACCCCTCCACTTT. Amino acids: CAWSGYGQHNSPLHF.

V and J are TRBV6-5 and TRBJ2-1; TRBD2 aligns across 9 bases. The germline V gene encodes CDR1 MNHEY and CDR2 SVGAGI. The CDR3 consists of 16 residues. Trimming cost V 4 bases and J 0 bases; bases outside gene matches: 4. CDR3 protein: CASSLAGDHSYNEQFF. CDR3 DNA: TGTGCCAGCAGTTTAGCGGGAGACCACTCCTACAATGAGCAGTTCTTC.

On this clone itself: This CDR3 is also generated by other DNA sequences in the sample. The rearrangement joins TRBV20-1 to TRBJ2-5, with a weak D call TRBD2 (5 bases). The germline V gene encodes CDR1 DFQATT and CDR2 SNEGSKA (reference sequence). V was shortened by 6 bases and J by 5 bases, with 7 bases between the two germline ends. CDR3 length: 10 residues. The CDR3: CSARRETQYF. CDR3 coding DNA: TGCAGTGCAAGGAGGGAGACCCAGTACTTC.

This chain links TRBV7-6 with TRBJ1-4, with TRBD1 matching 9 bases. Germline V gene lookup returns CDR1 SGHVS and CDR2 FNYEAQ. CDR3 length: 14 amino acids. The ends lost 4 bases at V and 6 bases at J; junction bases unmatched: 3. CDR3 in DNA: TGTGCCAGCAGCTCCCGGACAGGGGATGAAAAACTGTTTTTT. Encoded protein: CASSSRTGDEKLFF.

The chain couples TRBV5-6 to TRBJ2-7; D unresolved. Trimming stripped 0 bases from V and 0 bases from J, with 4 bases between. The length of the CDR3 is 13 residues. CDR1 SGHDT and CDR2 YYEEEE come from the germline V gene. The CDR3 region has the DNA TGTGCCAGCAGCTTGGCGTCCTCCTACGAGCAGTACTTC. Translation: CASSLASSYEQYF.

This clone was counted once. This chain joins TRBV19 and TRBJ1-3; a weak D match, TRBD1 (6 bases). Trimming shortened V by 11 bases and J by 1 base, and 18 bases separated the two germline ends. CDR1 and CDR2 (germline): LNHDA, SQIVND (reference sequence). This CDR3 region has 15 residues. The CDR3 DNA sequence: TGTGCCGCGGACAGCCCTATGTCATCTGGAAACACCATATATTTT. It encodes CAADSPMSSGNTIYF.

The chain links TRBV25-1 to TRBJ1-1; D ambiguous. V was shortened by 7 bases and J by 3 bases, with 15 bases between the two germline ends. Looked up from germline, CDR1 is MGHDK and CDR2 is SYGVNS. This CDR3 region has 14 residues. The CDR3 sequence is CASIGTTSYTEAFF. The CDR3 nucleotides read TGTGCCAGCATAGGAACTACGAGCTACACTGAAGCTTTCTTT.

The rearrangement joins TRBV28 to TRBJ2-2, with 13 bases matching TRBD2. Germline CDR1 is MDHEN and CDR2 is SYDVKM. This CDR3 has 19 residues. The junction had 13 bases not matched to a gene; V was cut back by 5 bases and J by 4 bases. CDR3 residues: CASSPRLAGGPRGTGELFF. As DNA, the CDR3 is TGTGCCAGCAGTCCCCGACTAGCGGGAGGCCCAAGAGGCACCGGGGAGCTGTTTTTT.

The chain combines TRBV5-6 with TRBJ1-2; 7 nucleotides match TRBD1. CDR1 is SGHDT and CDR2 is YYEEEE in the germline V gene. The CDR3 length is 14 residues. V lost 4 bases, J lost 7 bases, and 10 bases stayed unmatched. This CDR3 reads CASSNPRTGRGYTF. CDR3 DNA: TGTGCCAGCAGCAACCCCCGGACAGGACGTGGCTACACCTTC.

Worth noting for this clone: One end of the junction does not line up with germline, which may come from a read error. V is TRBV29-1 and J is TRBJ1-2; the D is unclear. Germline values: CDR1 SQVTM, CDR2 ANQGSEA. The CDR3 consists of 12 residues. CDR3 DNA sequence: TGCAGCGTGGAAGGCGCGGGGTATGGCTACACCTTC. It specifies CSVEGAGYGYTF.

The chain couples TRBV4-3 to TRBJ2-3; 8 bases match TRBD2. Germline loops: CDR1 LGHNA, CDR2 YSLEER. The V gene end was trimmed by 0 bases and the J gene end by 11 bases; junction bases not matched to a gene: 4. This CDR3 has 13 residues. The CDR3 region has the DNA TGCGCCAGCAGCCAAGATGGAAGCGGGAGGCAGTATTTT. Its translation: CASSQDGSGRQYF.

This chain connects TRBV5-1 to TRBJ2-7; TRBD2 matches at 10 bases. V lost 0 bases to trimming and J lost 0 bases; unmatched junction nucleotides: 15. The CDR3 is 20 residues long. Germline V gives CDR1 SGHRS, CDR2 YFSETQ. This CDR3 is CASSLAPKREGQVGSYEQYF. DNA for the CDR3: TGCGCCAGCAGCTTGGCTCCTAAGCGGGAGGGCCAGGTAGGCTCCTACGAGCAGTACTTC.

The J gene is TRBJ1-1, the V gene TRBV5-1, with D possibly TRBD1 on 5 matching bases. This CDR3 has 14 amino acids. Germline V gives CDR1 SGHRS, CDR2 YFSETQ. The V gene lost 5 bases and the J gene lost 7 bases, with 18 bases spanning the gap. The CDR3 DNA reads TGCGCCAGCAGAACAGGTTTGGAGGGGATTGAAGCTTTCTTT. Translation: CASRTGLEGIEAFF.

The chain uses TRBV27 and TRBJ1-3; D gene ambiguous. Germline V gene sequence: CDR1 MNHEY, CDR2 SMNVEV (reference sequence). The CDR3 is 16 amino acids. V was shortened by 0 bases and J by 0 bases, with 9 bases between the two germline ends. DNA of the CDR3: TGTGCCAGCAGTTTATCCGGGGAGGTCTCTGGAAACACCATATATTTT. Encoded protein: CASSLSGEVSGNTIYF.

The chain has TRBV2 and TRBJ2-5, with TRBD1 as a possible D gene (6 bases). This CDR3 region has 15 residues. The germline V gene encodes CDR1 SNHLY and CDR2 FYNNEI. V dropped 0 bases and J dropped 1 base, with 9 bases sitting between them. The CDR3 loop is CASSEAGTFQETQYF. CDR3 nucleotides: TGTGCCAGCAGTGAAGCCGGGACATTCCAAGAGACCCAGTACTTC.

CDR3 sequence: CASSQEDRVRNQPQHF. CDR3 DNA sequence: TGCGCCAGCAGCCAAGAAGATCGGGTTCGCAATCAGCCCCAGCATTTT. The V call is TRBV4-1, the J call TRBJ1-5; D call uncertain. Trimming removed 0 bases from V and 2 bases from J, with 11 bases in between. CDR1 is MGHRA and CDR2 is YSYEKL in the germline V gene. The CDR3 covers 16 residues.

The V call is TRBV10-1, the J call TRBJ2-2, with TRBD2 matching over 12 bases. The CDR3 runs to 15 residues. V shed 8 bases, J shed 0 bases, and the junction held 1 base outside the gene matches. In germline, CDR1 is WNHNN, CDR2 SYGVQD (reference sequence). The CDR3 is CASSSGRANTGELFF. CDR3 DNA sequence: TGCGCCAGCTCTAGCGGGAGGGCGAACACCGGGGAGCTGTTTTTT.

The chain employs TRBV7-9 and TRBJ2-7; the match to TRBD1 covers 7 bases. The V segment lost 3 bases and the J segment 6 bases; nucleotides outside the gene matches: 8. The CDR3 spans 14 residues. Per the germline V gene, CDR1 is SEHNR and CDR2 is FQNEAQ (reference sequence). CDR3 protein: CASSFGTAPGEQYF. For the CDR3, the DNA is TGTGCCAGCAGCTTCGGGACAGCCCCTGGCGAGCAGTACTTC.

The chain couples TRBV5-6 to TRBJ2-3; D not certain. Germline V CDR1 and CDR2: SGHDT, YYEEEE. V lost 4 bases and J 5 bases, leaving 11 bases between the germline ends. The CDR3 runs to 13 residues. CDR3 in DNA: TGTGCCAGCAGCCCCAACATTCAAGATACGCAGTATTTT. Its protein is CASSPNIQDTQYF.

The chain joins TRBV19 to TRBJ2-5, with D possibly matching TRBD1 (7 bases). The CDR3 runs 14 residues. Trimming shortened V by 7 bases and J by 5 bases, and 17 bases separated the two germline ends. Germline V lookup: CDR1 LNHDA, CDR2 SQIVND (reference sequence). CDR3 bases: TGTGCCAGTACCCCGGGAGACAGGGAGGAGACCCAGTACTTC. It encodes CASTPGDREETQYF.

This chain links TRBV12-5 with TRBJ2-7, with D possibly matching TRBD1 (5 bases). CDR1 LGHNT and CDR2 FRNRAP come from the germline V gene. V was pared by 1 base and J by 0 bases, with 13 bases between. The CDR3 extends over 16 amino acids. CDR3 in DNA: TGTGCTAGTGGTTTGGGATCCGCAGGGCCCTCCTACGAGCAGTACTTC. It translates to CASGLGSAGPSYEQYF.